This T cell receptor beta chain stems from a study of technical replicates of blood from a handful of donors. Profiling relied on immunoSEQ multiplex PCR, and the TCRdb table lists in-frame clones only, not all of them. The sample records tens of thousands of clones, approximately 86% being singletons. The germline V and J ends were trimmed by 2 bases and 6 bases, with 10 bases remaining between them. This CDR3 spans 13 amino acids. CDR1 is PRHDT and CDR2 is FYEKMQ in the germline V gene (reference sequence). The rearrangement joins TRBV13 to TRBJ1-1; D perhaps matches TRBD1 (5 bases). This TCR derives from a human donor in good health. Some clones in this sample may be carry-over from other donors' samples. Sequenced sample: PBMCs. CDR3 region: CASSLLWGAEAFF. Here the CDR3 DNA reads TGTGCCAGCAGCTTACTCTGGGGCGCTGAAGCTTTCTTT.